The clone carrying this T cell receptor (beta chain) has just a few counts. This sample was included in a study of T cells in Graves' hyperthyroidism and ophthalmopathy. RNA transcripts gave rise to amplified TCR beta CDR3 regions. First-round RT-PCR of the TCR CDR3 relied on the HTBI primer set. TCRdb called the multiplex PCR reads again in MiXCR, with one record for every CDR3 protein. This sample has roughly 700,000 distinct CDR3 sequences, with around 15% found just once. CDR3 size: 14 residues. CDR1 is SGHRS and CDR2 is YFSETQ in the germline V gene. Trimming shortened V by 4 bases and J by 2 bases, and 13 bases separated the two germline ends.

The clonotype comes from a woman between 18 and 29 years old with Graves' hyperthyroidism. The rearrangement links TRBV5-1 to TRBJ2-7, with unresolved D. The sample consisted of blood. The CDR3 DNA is TGCGCCAGCAGCATAACAGCTCCTCCCTACGAGCAGTACTTC. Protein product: CASSITAPPYEQYF.